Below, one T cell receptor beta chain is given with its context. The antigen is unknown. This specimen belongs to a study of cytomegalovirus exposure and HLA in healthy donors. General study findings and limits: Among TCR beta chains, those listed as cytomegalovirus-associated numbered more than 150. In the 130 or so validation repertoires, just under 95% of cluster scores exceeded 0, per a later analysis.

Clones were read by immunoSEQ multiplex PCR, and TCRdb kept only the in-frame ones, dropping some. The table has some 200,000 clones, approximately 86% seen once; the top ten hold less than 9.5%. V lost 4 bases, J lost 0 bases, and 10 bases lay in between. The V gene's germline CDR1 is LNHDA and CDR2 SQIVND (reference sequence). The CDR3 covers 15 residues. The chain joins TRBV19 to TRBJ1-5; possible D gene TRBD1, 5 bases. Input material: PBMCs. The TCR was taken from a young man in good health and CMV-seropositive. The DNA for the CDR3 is TGTGCCAGTAGTAAGGGACGGGCTAGCAATCAGCCCCAGCATTTT. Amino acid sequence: CASSKGRASNQPQHF.